These 12 T cell receptor beta chains came from one sample sequenced in a study of blood T cells in healthy people across ages. Primers used in a second PCR of roughly 6 to 11 cycles were a sample-barcoded 5' primer and a J-beta primer mix. TCRdb processed the 5' RACE reads anew with MiXCR; each CDR3 protein has one entry. Altogether just over 1 million distinct CDR3 sequences are present, 45% being singletons, with the ten largest covering approximately 20%. The sequenced material came from blood. Every receptor here comes from a woman between 55 and 75 years old in good health.

A remark on this clonotype: The junction shows a germline mismatch at one end, possibly a read error. The CDR3 sequence is CSARQGLREIQYF. Here the CDR3 DNA reads TGCAGCGCCCGACAGGGGCTGAGGGAGATCCAGTACTTC. The gene calls are TRBV29-1 and TRBJ2-5; 8 positions match TRBD1. Germline loops: CDR1 SQVTM, CDR2 ANQGSEA. The CDR3 length is 13 residues.

V is TRBV13 and J is TRBJ2-7, with 12 positions matching TRBD1. The junction had 9 bases not matched to a gene; V was cut back by 5 bases and J by 4 bases. CDR1 is PRHDT, CDR2 FYEKMQ, per germline (reference sequence). CDR3 length: 16 amino acids. The CDR3, as DNA: TGTGCCAGCAGCGATGCCGGGACAGGGGGCGTTTACGAGCAGTACTTC. This encodes CASSDAGTGGVYEQYF.

This clonotype was counted a few times. This chain joins TRBV10-2 and TRBJ2-3, with no clear D. V was pared by 7 bases and J by 10 bases, with 15 bases between. Germline CDR1 and CDR2: WSHSY and SAAADI. The CDR3 totals 12 residues. The CDR3 sequence is CASTVGVSAQYF. The CDR3 DNA sequence: TGCGCCAGCACCGTCGGTGTCAGCGCGCAGTATTTT.

This clonotype was recorded only once. The V call is TRBV20-1, the J call TRBJ2-3; TRBD2 matches at 9 bases. The germline gives CDR1 DFQATT, CDR2 SNEGSKA (reference sequence). The CDR3 runs 14 residues. Germline trimming cut 6 bases from V and 0 bases from J; bases unmatched to any gene: 4. In DNA, the CDR3 is TGCAGTGCCGTCGGACTAGCGAGCACAGATACGCAGTATTTT. It encodes CSAVGLASTDTQYF.

V and J are TRBV10-3 and TRBJ2-1; TRBD2 agrees at 7 bases. The DNA end favors TRBJ2-7, so the J call may be wrong. Germline values: CDR1 ENHRY, CDR2 SYGVKD. CDR3 size: 14 residues. The CDR3 DNA is TGTGCCATCGGGAGGGCTAGCTCCTACAATGAGCAGTACTTC. This translates into CAIGRASSYNEQYF.

The V gene is TRBV25-1, the J gene TRBJ2-3, with 8 bases that match TRBD2. The CDR3 contains 21 residues. CDR1 MGHDK and CDR2 SYGVNS come from the germline V gene. V lost 2 bases, J lost 0 bases, and 19 bases stayed unmatched. The CDR3 reads CASSEMGLNSGKTISTDTQYF. Here the CDR3 DNA reads TGTGCCAGCAGTGAAATGGGGTTAAATAGCGGGAAGACTATTAGCACAGATACGCAGTATTTT.

The CDR3 sequence is CASSRLTGLRNTEAFF. The CDR3 nucleotides are TGTGCCAGCAGTAGACTGACAGGGCTTCGGAACACTGAAGCTTTCTTT. The genes are TRBV28 and TRBJ1-1; 7 bases agree with TRBD1. Germline CDR1 reads MDHEN; CDR2 reads SYDVKM. This CDR3 is 16 amino acids long. V lost 5 bases to trimming and J lost 1 base; unmatched junction nucleotides: 10.

This rearrangement joins TRBV6-1 to TRBJ2-7; the D is unclear. CDR3 size: 11 residues. Germline loops: CDR1 MNHNS, CDR2 SASEGT. V dropped 3 bases and J dropped 6 bases, with 6 bases sitting between them. The CDR3 spells CASSEPVEQYF. DNA of the CDR3: TGTGCCAGCAGTGAGCCGGTCGAGCAGTACTTC.

The chain recombines TRBV29-1 with TRBJ2-7; 11 bases are a match to TRBD2. Per the germline V gene, CDR1 is SQVTM and CDR2 is ANQGSEA. V lost 6 bases, J lost 5 bases, and 9 bases stayed unmatched. The CDR3 length is 14 residues. The DNA for the CDR3 is TGCAGCGTAAGACGAACTAGCGGGAGCCACGAGCAGTACTTC. It translates to CSVRRTSGSHEQYF.

The chain uses TRBV4-2 and TRBJ2-7; 7 bases match TRBD2. Gene TRBJ2-1 matches the end of the DNA better, so the J call may be wrong. The length of the CDR3 is 18 residues. From germline, CDR1 is LGHNA and CDR2 YNFKEQ. The CDR3 coding sequence is TGTGCCAGCAGCCACCTTCTTGAAGTGGGAGGGCCATGGGTAGAGCAGTTCTTC. Its protein product is CASSHLLEVGGPWVEQFF.

This clonotype has more than one count but fewer than ten. CDR3 nucleotides: TGTGCCAGCATCGCTGTAAAGCCAGGCCGCACAGGGGGCGAGCAGTACTTC. Its protein product is CASIAVKPGRTGGEQYF. The chain combines TRBV7-9 with TRBJ2-7, with 8 bases fitting TRBD1. This CDR3 has 17 amino acids. The J segment lost 6 bases and the V segment lost 7 bases, leaving 20 bases of the junction unmatched. CDR1 is SEHNR, CDR2 FQNEAQ, per germline (reference sequence).

This clonotype occurred a few times. The chain recombines TRBV24-1 with TRBJ2-5; no definite D call. The DNA end lines up better with TRBJ2-7; the J call may be wrong. CDR3 size: 13 residues. Germline assignment: CDR1 KGHDR and CDR2 SFDVKD. The CDR3 DNA follows: TGTGCCACCAGTGATACAAGCTCCTACGAGCAGTACTTC. Translation gives CATSDTSSYEQYF.